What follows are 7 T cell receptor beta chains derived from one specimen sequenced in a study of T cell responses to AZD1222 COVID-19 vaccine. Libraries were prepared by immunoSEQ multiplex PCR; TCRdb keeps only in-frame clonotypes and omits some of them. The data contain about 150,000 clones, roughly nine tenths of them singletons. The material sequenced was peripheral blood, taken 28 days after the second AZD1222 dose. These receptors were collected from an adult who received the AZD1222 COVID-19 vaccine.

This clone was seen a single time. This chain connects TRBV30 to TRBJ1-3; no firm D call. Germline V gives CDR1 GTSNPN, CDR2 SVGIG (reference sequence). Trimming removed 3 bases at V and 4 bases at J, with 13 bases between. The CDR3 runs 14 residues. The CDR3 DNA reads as TGTGCCTGGAGCCCGGTGGTAACGGGAAACACCATATATTTT. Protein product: CAWSPVVTGNTIYF.

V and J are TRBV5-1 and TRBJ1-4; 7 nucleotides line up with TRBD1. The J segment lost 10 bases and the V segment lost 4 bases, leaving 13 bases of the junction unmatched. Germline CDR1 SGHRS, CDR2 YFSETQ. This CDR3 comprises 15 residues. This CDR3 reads CASSLGGDRAGKLFF. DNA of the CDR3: TGCGCCAGCAGCCTAGGAGGAGACAGGGCAGGAAAACTGTTTTTT.

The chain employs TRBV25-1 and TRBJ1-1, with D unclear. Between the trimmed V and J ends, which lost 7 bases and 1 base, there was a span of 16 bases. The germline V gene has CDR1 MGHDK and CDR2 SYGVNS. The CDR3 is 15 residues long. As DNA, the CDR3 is TGTGCCAGCACGAGTTCGGGAACATCGAACACTGAAGCTTTCTTT. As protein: CASTSSGTSNTEAFF.

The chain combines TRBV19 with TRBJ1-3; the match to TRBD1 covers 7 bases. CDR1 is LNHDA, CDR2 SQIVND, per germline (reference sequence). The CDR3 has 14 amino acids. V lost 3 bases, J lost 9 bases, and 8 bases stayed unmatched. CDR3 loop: CASSIGTEFSTIYF. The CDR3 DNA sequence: TGTGCCAGTAGTATTGGGACAGAGTTTAGCACCATATATTTT.

The CDR3 nucleotides are TGTGCCAGCAGCTTAATGTTTTTTGAGGGGAACGAGCAGTTCTTC. It codes for CASSLMFFEGNEQFF. This rearrangement joins TRBV7-2 to TRBJ2-1; D could derive from TRBD1 or TRBD2 (5 bases each). Trimming stripped 2 bases from V and 10 bases from J, with 18 bases between. CDR3 size: 15 residues. The germline gives CDR1 SGHTA, CDR2 FQGNSA.

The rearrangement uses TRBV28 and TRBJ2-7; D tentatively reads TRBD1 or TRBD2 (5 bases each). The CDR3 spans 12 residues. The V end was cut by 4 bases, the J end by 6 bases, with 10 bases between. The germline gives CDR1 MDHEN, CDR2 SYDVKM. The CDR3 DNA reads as TGTGCCAGCAGTTCGGGACGACTCGAGCAGTACTTC. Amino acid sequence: CASSSGRLEQYF.

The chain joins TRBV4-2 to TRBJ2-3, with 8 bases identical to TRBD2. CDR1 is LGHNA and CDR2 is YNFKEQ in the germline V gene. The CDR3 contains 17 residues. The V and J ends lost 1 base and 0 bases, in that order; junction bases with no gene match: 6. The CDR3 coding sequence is TGTGCCAGCAGCCAAGGGACGGGAGGGCCGAGCACAGATACGCAGTATTTT. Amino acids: CASSQGTGGPSTDTQYF.